The subject of this entry is one T cell receptor beta chain. The antigen remains unidentified. Germline loops: CDR1 SQVTM, CDR2 ANQGSEA. Trimming pared 5 bases from V and 1 base from J, leaving 2 bases between. CDR3 length: 10 residues. This entry belongs to a study of chemoradiotherapy in HPV16-positive cancers. General study results and limits: Non-HPV-specific T cells did not expand in tumors during treatment, whereas candidate HPV-specific clones and E7-related motifs did.

Sequenced by immunoSEQ multiplex PCR; TCRdb stores in-frame clones only, minus some. The sample records more than 9,500 clones, around 89% being singletons. This material was acquired from a patient who underwent chemoradiotherapy. This TCR derives from a human donor with HPV-associated anogenital cancer. The rearrangement links TRBV29-1 to TRBJ1-1; the D is unclear. CDR3 DNA: TGCAGCGTTAGGAACACTGAAGCTTTCTTT. This encodes CSVRNTEAFF.